The 21 T cell receptor beta chains below all came from one sample that was sequenced in a study of T cell repertoires in cytomegalovirus infection. Antigens for these TCRs are unknown. TCRdb re-called the reads with MiXCR, one entry per CDR3 protein. The sample records about 63,000 distinct CDR3 sequences, over 20% being singletons. Sequences were derived from CD8+ T cells from cultured PBMCs, sampled from culture after CMV antigen stimulation. Receptor source: a human donor in good health (CMV status not recorded). Some clones in this sample may be carry-over from other donors' samples.

This clonotype has only a few counts. The V and J genes are TRBV7-2 and TRBJ1-6, with TRBD1 identical over 8 bases. The CDR3 is 15 amino acids. The trim removed 5 bases at V and 9 bases at J, leaving 9 bases unmatched. Germline V gene sequence: CDR1 SGHTA, CDR2 FQGNSA. The CDR3 nucleotides read TGTGCCAGCAGCCAAAGACAGGGGTTTGTTTCACCCCTCCACTTT. It specifies CASSQRQGFVSPLHF. The full variable domain, rest sourced from reference TRBV7-2 and TRBJ1-6, is GAGVSQSPSNKVTEKGKDVELRCDPISGHTALYWYRQSLGQGLEFLIYFQGNSAPDKSGLPSDRFSAERTGGSVSTLTIQRTQQEDSAVYLCASSQRQGFVSPLHFGNGTRLTVT.

The genes are TRBV15 and TRBJ1-4; no clear D gene. The CDR3 is made up of 14 amino acids. The germline V gene encodes CDR1 LNHNV and CDR2 YYDKDF (reference sequence). V dropped 5 bases and J dropped 3 bases, with 10 bases sitting between them. This CDR3 reads CATSRTGPNEKLFF. The CDR3 DNA reads as TGTGCCACCAGCCGAACTGGCCCTAATGAAAAACTGTTTTTT.

This clonotype was observed a handful of times. The chain uses TRBV7-2 and TRBJ2-3; no reliable D call. V shed 4 bases and J shed 2 bases, with 19 bases lying between them. Germline V gene sequence: CDR1 SGHTA, CDR2 FQGNSA. CDR3 length equals 17 residues. This CDR3 is CASSYLGSAGSTDTQYF. The CDR3 DNA follows: TGTGCCAGCAGCTATCTAGGTTCGGCAGGTTCCACAGATACGCAGTATTTT.

In its sample, this clonotype was seen a few times. The chain recombines TRBV4-1 with TRBJ2-7; D remains unclear. Per the germline V gene, CDR1 is MGHRA and CDR2 is YSYEKL. V gave up 3 bases and J gave up 0 bases, with 6 bases separating them. CDR3 length: 13 residues. The CDR3 region is CASSQEPSYEQYF. The CDR3, as DNA: TGCGCCAGCAGCCAGGAGCCCTCCTACGAGCAGTACTTC.

This clonotype appeared many times. J is TRBJ1-1 and V is TRBV7-2; D is undetermined. The CDR3 consists of 14 residues. Germline values: CDR1 SGHTA, CDR2 FQGNSA. Trimming shortened V by 1 base and J by 1 base, and 7 bases separated the two germline ends. The CDR3 nucleotides are TGTGCCAGCAGCTTAGTGTCGGCGAACACTGAAGCTTTCTTT. The encoded protein is CASSLVSANTEAFF.

This clonotype was picked up many times. The chain links TRBV7-2 to TRBJ1-2; 7 bases line up with TRBD1. There are 15 residues in the CDR3. Germline CDR1 and CDR2: SGHTA and FQGNSA. V was clipped by 2 bases and J by 6 bases; unmatched bases: 9. DNA for the CDR3: TGTGCCAGCAGCTTAACCTTGACAGGGAGGAATGGCTACACCTTC. Translation: CASSLTLTGRNGYTF. The whole variable domain, filled in from reference TRBV7-2 and TRBJ1-2, reads GAGVSQSPSNKVTEKGKDVELRCDPISGHTALYWYRQSLGQGLEFLIYFQGNSAPDKSGLPSDRFSAERTGGSVSTLTIQRTQQEDSAVYLCASSLTLTGRNGYTFGSGTRLTVV.

This clonotype showed up just a few times. This sequence joins TRBV6-2 or TRBV6-3 and TRBJ2-2; D is perhaps TRBD1 (5 bases). Trimming stripped 4 bases from V and 8 bases from J, with 11 bases between. The CDR3 is 13 amino acids. The germline V gene has CDR1 MNHEY and CDR2 SVGEGT. CDR3 in DNA: TGTGCCAGCAGTTCCAGGGATACAGGGGAGCTGTTTTTT. This encodes CASSSRDTGELFF.

The chain couples TRBV28 to TRBJ2-7; D perhaps matches TRBD2 (6 bases). CDR3 length equals 17 residues. CDR1 MDHEN and CDR2 SYDVKM come from the germline V gene. V dropped 5 bases and J dropped 0 bases, with 20 bases sitting between them. The CDR3 coding sequence is TGTGCCAGCAGTACAAACTTGATAGGCGGGGTCTCCTACGAGCAGTACTTC. It specifies CASSTNLIGGVSYEQYF.

The CDR3 is CAINSGSKDGYTF. The CDR3 DNA reads as TGTGCCATCAATAGTGGTTCGAAGGATGGCTACACCTTC. The rearrangement joins TRBV10-3 to TRBJ1-2; no clear D gene. Trimming removed 7 bases from V and 6 bases from J, with 15 bases in between. The V gene's germline CDR1 is ENHRY and CDR2 SYGVKD. The CDR3 runs to 13 residues.

This clonotype has a count of ten or more. The V gene is TRBV7-9, the J gene TRBJ1-4; D gene unclear. Germline V CDR1 and CDR2: SEHNR, FQNEAQ (reference sequence). The CDR3 contains 12 residues. Trimming cost V 7 bases and J 2 bases, with 5 bases left between them. CDR3 in amino acids: CASTPTNEKLFF. CDR3 DNA: TGTGCCAGCACCCCCACTAATGAAAAACTGTTTTTT.

The chain employs TRBV6-1 and TRBJ1-1, with D uncertain. CDR3 length equals 13 residues. Germline V gene lookup returns CDR1 MNHNS and CDR2 SASEGT. The V end lost 3 bases, the J end lost 3 bases, and 8 bases lay between the germline ends. CDR3 amino acids: CASSEREYTEAFF. DNA of the CDR3: TGTGCCAGCAGTGAGAGGGAATACACTGAAGCTTTCTTT.

The chain recombines TRBV7-2 with TRBJ1-2, with 9 bases identical to TRBD1. There are 18 residues in the CDR3. The trim removed 2 bases at V and 4 bases at J, leaving 14 bases unmatched. Per germline, CDR1 SGHTA and CDR2 FQGNSA. The CDR3 DNA is TGTGCCAGCAGCTTAAACTTGGGATACAGGGGGCAAAGCTATGGCTACACCTTC. Residues: CASSLNLGYRGQSYGYTF.

V is TRBV7-2 and J is TRBJ2-1; maybe TRBD2 (5 bases). Germline V lookup: CDR1 SGHTA, CDR2 FQGNSA. V lost 5 bases, J lost 7 bases, and 24 bases lay in between. There are 17 residues in the CDR3. The CDR3 spells CASSQQRWGLIGNEQFF. CDR3 bases: TGTGCCAGCAGCCAACAGCGGTGGGGATTAATTGGGAATGAGCAGTTCTTC.

The sample holds many counts of this clonotype. This chain joins TRBV28 and TRBJ2-5; a weak D match, TRBD2 (6 bases). The CDR3 is 15 amino acids. V lost 6 bases, J lost 5 bases, and 19 bases lay in between. Germline V gives CDR1 MDHEN, CDR2 SYDVKM. DNA of the CDR3: TGTGCCAGCAGCCCGCCCGGTGATGCGGGGGAGACCCAGTACTTC. Its protein product is CASSPPGDAGETQYF.

This rearrangement joins TRBV12-3 or TRBV12-4 to TRBJ1-1, with D perhaps TRBD1 (5 bases). The CDR3 loop spans 12 amino acids. V was shortened by 7 bases and J by 6 bases, with 12 bases between the two germline ends. CDR3 in amino acids: CASIETGPEAFF. Here the CDR3 DNA reads TGTGCCAGCATCGAAACAGGTCCTGAAGCTTTCTTT.

This chain uses TRBV7-9 with TRBJ2-7; D perhaps matches TRBD1 (5 bases). Germline CDR1 reads SEHNR; CDR2 reads FQNEAQ (reference sequence). The CDR3 has 14 residues. Trimming pared 4 bases from V and 5 bases from J, leaving 15 bases between. The CDR3 loop reads CASSYGQGRHEQYF. CDR3 bases: TGTGCCAGCAGCTACGGACAAGGGCGGCACGAGCAGTACTTC.

The chain has TRBV5-4 and TRBJ1-1; 7 nucleotides agree with TRBD1. With V trimmed by 4 bases and J by 8 bases, 2 bases remained unmatched. Germline lookup yields CDR1 SGHNT and CDR2 YYREEE (reference sequence). There are 11 residues in the CDR3. This chain's CDR3 is CASSQTGEAFF. The DNA for the CDR3 is TGTGCCAGCAGCCAGACAGGGGAAGCTTTCTTT.

This clonotype was observed a few times. This chain connects TRBV7-2 to TRBJ1-6; no reliable D call. Germline V gene sequence: CDR1 SGHTA, CDR2 FQGNSA. Trimming cost V 0 bases and J 5 bases, with 17 bases left between them. This CDR3 is 18 amino acids long. The CDR3 region has the DNA TGTGCCAGCAGCTTAGCGTCCGGCTTTGGGGTTAATAATTCACCCCTCCACTTT. This gives the protein CASSLASGFGVNNSPLHF.

This clonotype was recorded a few times. The V call is TRBV6-6, the J call TRBJ2-1; 9 bases agree with TRBD2. This CDR3 has 19 amino acids. Per the germline V gene, CDR1 is MNHNY and CDR2 is SVGAGI (reference sequence). V was pared by 0 bases and J by 1 base, with 10 bases of the junction left unmatched. CDR3 protein: CASSYSKGLSGGSYNEQFF. The CDR3 DNA is TGTGCCAGCAGTTACTCGAAAGGGCTTAGCGGGGGTTCCTACAATGAGCAGTTCTTC.

This rearrangement joins TRBV7-2 to TRBJ2-1; the match to TRBD2 covers 11 bases. Germline CDR1 SGHTA, CDR2 FQGNSA. V gave up 5 bases and J gave up 3 bases; unmatched junction bases: 6. The CDR3 is 16 residues long. CDR3 region: CASSLSGGADYNEQFF. In DNA, the CDR3 is TGTGCCAGCAGCCTTAGCGGGGGGGCCGACTACAATGAGCAGTTCTTC.

This clonotype has a handful of counts. V gene TRBV5-4 combines with J gene TRBJ2-5, with 8 bases fitting TRBD1. Germline V gives CDR1 SGHNT, CDR2 YYREEE (reference sequence). This CDR3 is 15 amino acids long. Trimming cost V 0 bases and J 3 bases; bases outside gene matches: 4. This CDR3 is CASSLVGTGEETQYF. CDR3 sequence (DNA): TGTGCCAGCAGCTTGGTCGGGACAGGCGAAGAGACCCAGTACTTC.